This T cell receptor (beta chain) was captured by sequencing in a study of blood T cell repertoires in COVID-19. The wider study: The United States, Italy and Spain supplied acute and convalescent COVID-19 samples.

V was clipped by 0 bases and J by 4 bases; unmatched bases: 2. This CDR3 is built from 14 residues. Germline V gene sequence: CDR1 ENHRY, CDR2 SYGVKD. This clone was found once. Source study methods: Amplifying reference gene primers gave estimates of nucleated cell counts. Here immunoSEQ multiplex PCR was the method, and the copy in TCRdb shows in-frame clones only, minus some. Clonal size and the V and J genes are those of that table, whereas D and trimming came from the DNA. The sample has over 50,000 clones; approximately 84% are singletons. The chain combines TRBV10-3 with TRBJ1-2; 7 positions match TRBD1. The receptor comes from a human donor in a cohort sampled during active COVID-19. Sample: peripheral blood. The CDR3 reads CAISESAGGYGYTF. The DNA of the CDR3 is TGTGCCATCAGTGAGTCGGCAGGGGGCTATGGCTACACCTTC.